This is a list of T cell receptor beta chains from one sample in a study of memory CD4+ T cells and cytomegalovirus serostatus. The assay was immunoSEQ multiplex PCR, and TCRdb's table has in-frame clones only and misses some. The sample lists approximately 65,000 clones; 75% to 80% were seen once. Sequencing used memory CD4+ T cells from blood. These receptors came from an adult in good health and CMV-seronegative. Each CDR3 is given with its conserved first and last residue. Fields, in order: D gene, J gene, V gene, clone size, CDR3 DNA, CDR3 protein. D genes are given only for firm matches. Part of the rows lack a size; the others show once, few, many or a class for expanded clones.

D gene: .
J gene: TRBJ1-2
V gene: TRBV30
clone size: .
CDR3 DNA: TGTGCCTGGTCACAGGGAGCACTAAACTATGGCTACACCTTC
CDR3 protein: CAWSQGALNYGYTF

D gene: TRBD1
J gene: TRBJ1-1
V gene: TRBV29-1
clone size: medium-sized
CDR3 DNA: TGCAGCGTTGAAGGGACAGGGAACACTGAAGCTTTCTTT
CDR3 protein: CSVEGTGNTEAFF

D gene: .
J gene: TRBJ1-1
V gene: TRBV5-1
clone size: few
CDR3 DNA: TGCGCCAGCAGCGCGGACAGTATGAACACTGAAGCTTTCTTT
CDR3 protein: CASSADSMNTEAFF

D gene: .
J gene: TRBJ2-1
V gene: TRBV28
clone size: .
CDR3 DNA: TGTGCCAGCAGTCCCTACAATGAGCAGTTCTTC
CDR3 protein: CASSPYNEQFF

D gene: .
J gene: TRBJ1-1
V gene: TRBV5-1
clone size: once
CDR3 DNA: TGCGCCAGCAGCTTGTTTCGGTTTGGGGGCGCAGGGAACACTGAAGCTTTCTTT
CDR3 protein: CASSLFRFGGAGNTEAFF

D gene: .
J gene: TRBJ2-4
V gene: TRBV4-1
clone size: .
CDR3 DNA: TGCGCCAGCAGCCAAGATCCAGGGCATGCGGCCAAAAACATTCAGTACTTC
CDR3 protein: CASSQDPGHAAKNIQYF

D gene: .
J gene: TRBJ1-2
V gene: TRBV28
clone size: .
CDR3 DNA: TGTGCCAGCAGTCCAGAGATGAGGGGCTACACCTTC
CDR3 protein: CASSPEMRGYTF

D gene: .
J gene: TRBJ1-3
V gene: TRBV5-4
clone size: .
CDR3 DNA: TGTGCCAGCAGCAAAGAAACAGGGTCTGGAAACACCATATATTTT
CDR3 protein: CASSKETGSGNTIYF

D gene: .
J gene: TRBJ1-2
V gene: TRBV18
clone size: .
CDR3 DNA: TGTGCCAGCTCACCGCGTGCGGAGAACTATGGCTACACCTTC
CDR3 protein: CASSPRAENYGYTF

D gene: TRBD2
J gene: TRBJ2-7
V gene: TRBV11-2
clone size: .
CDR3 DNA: TGTGCCAGCAGCTTAAAGGCTAGCGGGAGCTACGCCTACGAGCAGTACTTC
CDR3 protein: CASSLKASGSYAYEQYF

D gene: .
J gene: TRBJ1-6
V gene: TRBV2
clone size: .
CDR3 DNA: TGTGCCAGCAGTGAATTGGGTTTTGGGGGTGATTCACCCCTCCACTTT
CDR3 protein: CASSELGFGGDSPLHF

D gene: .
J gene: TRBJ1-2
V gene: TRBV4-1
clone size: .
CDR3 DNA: TGCGCCAGCAGCCCCCCGGTGCGGGGGATCTATGGCTACACCTTC
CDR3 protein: CASSPPVRGIYGYTF

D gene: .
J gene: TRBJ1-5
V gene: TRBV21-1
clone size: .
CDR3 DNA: TGTGCCAGTACTGGGACAAGATTTAGCAATCAGCCCCAGCATTTT
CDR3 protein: CASTGTRFSNQPQHF

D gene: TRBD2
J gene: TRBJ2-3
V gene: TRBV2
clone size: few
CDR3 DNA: TGTGCCAGCAAGCGGGAGTCTAGCACAGATACGCAGTATTTT
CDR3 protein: CASKRESSTDTQYF

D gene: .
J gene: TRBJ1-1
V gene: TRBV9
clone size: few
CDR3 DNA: TGTGCCAGCAGCGTAGGAGGACGCACTGAAGCTTTCTTT
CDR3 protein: CASSVGGRTEAFF

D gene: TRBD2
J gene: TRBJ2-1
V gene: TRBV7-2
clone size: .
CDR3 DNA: TGTGCCAGCAGCGCTAGGCGGACTAGCGGGGGGTTATACAATGAGCAGTTCTTC
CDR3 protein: CASSARRTSGGLYNEQFF

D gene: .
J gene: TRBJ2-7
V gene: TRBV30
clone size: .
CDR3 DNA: TGTGCCTGGAGTGTAAGTGACCCCCGACGGGAGCAGTACTTC
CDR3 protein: CAWSVSDPRREQYF

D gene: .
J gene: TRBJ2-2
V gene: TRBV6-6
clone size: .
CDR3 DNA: TGTGCCACTTGGACGGAGAACACCGGGGAGCTGTTTTTT
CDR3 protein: CATWTENTGELFF

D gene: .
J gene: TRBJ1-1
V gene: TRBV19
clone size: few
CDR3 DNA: TGTGCCAGTAACGGACAGTTGAACACTGAAGCTTTCTTT
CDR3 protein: CASNGQLNTEAFF

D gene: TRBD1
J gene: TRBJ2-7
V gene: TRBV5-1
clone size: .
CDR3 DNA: TGCGCCAGCAGCTTGAACCGGGACAGGGGTAACGAGCAGTACTTC
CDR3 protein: CASSLNRDRGNEQYF

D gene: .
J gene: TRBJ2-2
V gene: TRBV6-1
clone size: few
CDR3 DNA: TGTGCCAGCAGTGCCGTCGTGACCCTGACTGGGGAGCTGTTTTTT
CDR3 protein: CASSAVVTLTGELFF

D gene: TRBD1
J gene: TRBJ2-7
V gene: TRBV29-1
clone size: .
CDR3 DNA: TGCAGCGCTATCGGGACAGCCTACGAGCAGTACTTC
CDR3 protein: CSAIGTAYEQYF

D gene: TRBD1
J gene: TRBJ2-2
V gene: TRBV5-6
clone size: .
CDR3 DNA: TGTGCCAGCAGCCCGGGACAGGGGGCTCGGGGCGGGGAGCTGTTTTTT
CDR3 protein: CASSPGQGARGGELFF

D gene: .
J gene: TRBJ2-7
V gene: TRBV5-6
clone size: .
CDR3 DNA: TGTGCCAGCAGCTTGGCATACGAGCAGTACTTC
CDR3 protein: CASSLAYEQYF

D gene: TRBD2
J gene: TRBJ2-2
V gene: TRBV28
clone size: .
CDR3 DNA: TGTGCCAGCTCTCCGGGAGGGAACACCGGGGAGCTGTTTTTT
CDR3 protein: CASSPGGNTGELFF

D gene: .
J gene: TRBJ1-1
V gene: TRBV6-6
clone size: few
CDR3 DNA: TGTGCCGGCCGACGAGGGAACACTGAAGCTTTCTTT
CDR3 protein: CAGRRGNTEAFF

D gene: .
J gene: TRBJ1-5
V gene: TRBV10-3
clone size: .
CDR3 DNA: TGTGCCATCAGTGCCAGGGAAAGCAATCAGCCCCAGCATTTT
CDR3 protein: CAISARESNQPQHF

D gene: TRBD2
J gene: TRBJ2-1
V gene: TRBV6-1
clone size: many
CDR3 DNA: TGTGCCAGCAGTGACGTAGCGGGGGGGTACAATGAGCAGTTCTTC
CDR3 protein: CASSDVAGGYNEQFF

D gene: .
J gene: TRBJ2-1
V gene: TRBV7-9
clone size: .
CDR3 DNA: TGTGCCAGCAGCCCCCCACAGGGGGGGTACAATGAGCAGTTCTTC
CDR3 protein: CASSPPQGGYNEQFF

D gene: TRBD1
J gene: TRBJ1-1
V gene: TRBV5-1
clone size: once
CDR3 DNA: TGCGCCAGCAGACCACGACAGGGGCCCCGTACTGAAGCTTTCTTT
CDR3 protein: CASRPRQGPRTEAFF

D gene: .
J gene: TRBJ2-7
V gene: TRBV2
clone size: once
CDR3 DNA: TGTGCCAGCAGTGCCAGGGTTGGCGAGCAGTACTTC
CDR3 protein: CASSARVGEQYF

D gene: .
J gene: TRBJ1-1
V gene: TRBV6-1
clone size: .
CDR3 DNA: TGTGCCAGCGTTAGGCCGGGCCCCTTAAACACTGAAGCTTTCTTT
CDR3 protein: CASVRPGPLNTEAFF

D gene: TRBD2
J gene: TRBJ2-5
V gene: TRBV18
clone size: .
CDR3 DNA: TGTGCCAGCTCACTAGCGGGGGTCCAAGAGACCCAGTACTTC
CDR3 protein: CASSLAGVQETQYF

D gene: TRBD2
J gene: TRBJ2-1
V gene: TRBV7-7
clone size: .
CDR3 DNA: TGTGCTAGCAGCTTAGCGGGAGAGGCCAATGAGCAGTTCTTC
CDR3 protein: CASSLAGEANEQFF

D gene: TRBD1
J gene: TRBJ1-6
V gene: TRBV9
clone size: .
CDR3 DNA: TGTGCCAGCAGCCCCCGGACAGGGGGGAATTCACCCCTCCACTTT
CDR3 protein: CASSPRTGGNSPLHF

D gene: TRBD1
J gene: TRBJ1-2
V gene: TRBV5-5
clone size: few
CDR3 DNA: TGTGCCAGCAGCTTTTGGGGACAGGGGTGGGGCTACACCTTC
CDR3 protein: CASSFWGQGWGYTF

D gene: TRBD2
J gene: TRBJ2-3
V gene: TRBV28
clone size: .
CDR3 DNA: TGTGCCAGCAGTCTAGCGGGAGGGCCTGGCACAGATACGCAGTATTTT
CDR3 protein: CASSLAGGPGTDTQYF

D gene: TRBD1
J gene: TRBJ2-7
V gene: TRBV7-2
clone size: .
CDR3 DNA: TGTGCCAGCAGGCAGACAGGGGAAGACGAGCAGTACTTC
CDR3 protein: CASRQTGEDEQYF

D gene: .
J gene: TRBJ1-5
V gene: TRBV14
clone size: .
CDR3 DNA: TGTGCCAGCAGCCAAGTGGGTAGCAATCAGCCCCAGCATTTT
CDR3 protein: CASSQVGSNQPQHF

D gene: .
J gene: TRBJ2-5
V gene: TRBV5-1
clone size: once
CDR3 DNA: TGCGCCAGCAGCTTGTTGGGGGTCCAAGAGACCCAGTACTTC
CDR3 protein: CASSLLGVQETQYF

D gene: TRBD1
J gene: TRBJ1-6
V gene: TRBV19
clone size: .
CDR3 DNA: TGTGCCAGTAGTATGCGGACAGGGAGCTCCTATAATTCACCCCTCCACTTT
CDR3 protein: CASSMRTGSSYNSPLHF

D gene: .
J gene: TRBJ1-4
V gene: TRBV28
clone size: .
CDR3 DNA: TGTGCCAGCAGTTTAGGGGAAAAACTGTTTTTT
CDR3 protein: CASSLGEKLFF

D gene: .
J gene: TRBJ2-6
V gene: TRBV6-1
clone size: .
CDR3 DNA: TGTGCCAGCAGTGAATTCCCCCTCGCTGGGGCCAACGTCCTGACTTTC
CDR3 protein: CASSEFPLAGANVLTF

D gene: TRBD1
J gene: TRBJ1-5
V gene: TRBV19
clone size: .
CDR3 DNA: TGTGCCAGCAACGGGGAAGGGGGCTTGCGTCAGCCCCAGCATTTT
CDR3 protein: CASNGEGGLRQPQHF

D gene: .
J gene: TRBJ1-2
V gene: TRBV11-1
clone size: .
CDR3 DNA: TGTGCCAGCAGCCGAGGACCCACCGATGGCTACACCTTC
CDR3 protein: CASSRGPTDGYTF

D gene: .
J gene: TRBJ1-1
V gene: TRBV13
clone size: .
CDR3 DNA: TGTGCCAGCAGCTTAGGGCAGGGGTATGAAGCTTTCTTT
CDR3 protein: CASSLGQGYEAFF

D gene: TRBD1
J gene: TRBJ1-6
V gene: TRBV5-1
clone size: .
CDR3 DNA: TGCGCCAGCAGCCTCACAGGGGGTAATTCACCCCTCCACTTT
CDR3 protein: CASSLTGGNSPLHF

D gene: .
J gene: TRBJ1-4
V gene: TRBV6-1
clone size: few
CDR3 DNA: TGTGCCAGCAGCAGACAAGCAACTAATGAAAAACTGTTTTTT
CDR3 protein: CASSRQATNEKLFF

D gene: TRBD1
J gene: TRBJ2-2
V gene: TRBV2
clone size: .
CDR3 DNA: TGTGCCACCCGCGGGACAGGGAAAACCGGGGAGCTGTTTTTT
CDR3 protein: CATRGTGKTGELFF

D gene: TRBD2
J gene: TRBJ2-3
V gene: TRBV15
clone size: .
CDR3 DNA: TGTGCCACCAGCCTCCTACCGGCGGGAGGGGCAGATACGCAGTATTTT
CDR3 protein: CATSLLPAGGADTQYF

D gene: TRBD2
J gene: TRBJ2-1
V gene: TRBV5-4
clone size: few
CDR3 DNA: TGTGCCAGCAGCTTGATGCTAGCGGGACGGCATGAGCAGTTCTTC
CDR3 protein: CASSLMLAGRHEQFF